A selection of T cell receptor beta chains follows, all from one sample in a study of blood T cell repertoires in COVID-19. Produced via immunoSEQ multiplex PCR; TCRdb's table is partial and in-frame only. This table holds more than 200,000 clones, 75% to 85% found once. Sequencing input: peripheral blood. These receptors were taken from an elderly woman with COVID-19, enrolled during active disease. CDR3s include the opening cysteine and the closing phenylalanine or tryptophan. D genes are given only for firm matches. Clone size appears in some rows only: once, few, many, or a class for an expanded clone.

v_call: TRBV5-6; j_call: TRBJ2-6; d_call: .; clone_size: once; cdr3_nt: TGTGCCAGCAGCTTGCTAGCCAACGTCCTGACTTTC; cdr3_aa: CASSLLANVLTF
v_call: TRBV19; j_call: TRBJ1-2; d_call: TRBD1; clone_size: .; cdr3_nt: TGTGCCAGCCAACAGACAGGGGGAGACTATGGCTACACCTTC; cdr3_aa: CASQQTGGDYGYTF
v_call: TRBV6-5; j_call: TRBJ2-2; d_call: .; clone_size: .; cdr3_nt: TGTGCCAGCAGTCGACGGACAGAGAACACCGGGGAGCTGTTTTTT; cdr3_aa: CASSRRTENTGELFF
v_call: TRBV6-2/TRBV6-3; j_call: TRBJ1-2; d_call: TRBD1; clone_size: .; cdr3_nt: TGTGCCAGCAGTTACTCGATTGGAGGACAGGGAGATGGCTACACCTTC; cdr3_aa: CASSYSIGGQGDGYTF
v_call: TRBV2; j_call: TRBJ2-7; d_call: TRBD2; clone_size: .; cdr3_nt: TGTGCCACCCAAGCGGGAGGGACGTTCTCTGTCTACGAGCAGTACTTC; cdr3_aa: CATQAGGTFSVYEQYF
v_call: TRBV2; j_call: TRBJ1-5; d_call: .; clone_size: .; cdr3_nt: TGTGCCAGCACCCCTGACAGGTTAAATCAGCCCCAGCATTTT; cdr3_aa: CASTPDRLNQPQHF
v_call: TRBV28; j_call: TRBJ1-4; d_call: .; clone_size: .; cdr3_nt: TGTGCCACCTGGACATTCCCCCGTGAAAAACTGTTTTTT; cdr3_aa: CATWTFPREKLFF
v_call: TRBV28; j_call: TRBJ1-1; d_call: .; clone_size: few; cdr3_nt: TGTGCCAGCCCCAAGGGAAGGGGAAGCACTGAAGCTTTCTTT; cdr3_aa: CASPKGRGSTEAFF
v_call: TRBV2; j_call: TRBJ1-3; d_call: .; clone_size: .; cdr3_nt: TGTGCCAGCGGGGGAGGTTTCTCTGGAAACACCATATATTTT; cdr3_aa: CASGGGFSGNTIYF
v_call: TRBV2; j_call: TRBJ1-5; d_call: .; clone_size: .; cdr3_nt: TGTGCCAGCAGTGAGGGCGGAGGGAGAATGAGCAATCAGCCCCAGCATTTT; cdr3_aa: CASSEGGGRMSNQPQHF
v_call: TRBV7-9; j_call: TRBJ1-2; d_call: TRBD1; clone_size: .; cdr3_nt: TGTGCCAGCAGCTTAGCATCCAGGGGGCACACCTTC; cdr3_aa: CASSLASRGHTF
v_call: TRBV29-1; j_call: TRBJ1-1; d_call: .; clone_size: once; cdr3_nt: TGCAGCGTTGCCAGGGACACTGAAGCTTTCTTT; cdr3_aa: CSVARDTEAFF
v_call: TRBV19; j_call: TRBJ1-5; d_call: .; clone_size: few; cdr3_nt: TGTGCCAGTAGTATGGGCGGGGGCGGTGATCAGCCCCAGCATTTT; cdr3_aa: CASSMGGGGDQPQHF
v_call: TRBV11-2; j_call: TRBJ2-4; d_call: TRBD2; clone_size: .; cdr3_nt: TGTGCCAGCAGCTTAACAACGTGGACTAGAAACATTCAGTACTTC; cdr3_aa: CASSLTTWTRNIQYF
v_call: TRBV30; j_call: TRBJ2-7; d_call: .; clone_size: .; cdr3_nt: TGTGCCTGGAGTGTGGCGGGTGGTGTACCCTACGAGCAGTACTTC; cdr3_aa: CAWSVAGGVPYEQYF
v_call: TRBV27; j_call: TRBJ1-1; d_call: .; clone_size: .; cdr3_nt: TGTGCCAGCAGTTTACATCGGGGAAGGACTGAAGCTTTCTTT; cdr3_aa: CASSLHRGRTEAFF
v_call: TRBV6-5; j_call: TRBJ1-3; d_call: .; clone_size: .; cdr3_nt: TGTGCCAGCCTTGACGGAGCCTCTGGAAACACCATATATTTT; cdr3_aa: CASLDGASGNTIYF
v_call: TRBV6-6; j_call: TRBJ2-5; d_call: .; clone_size: .; cdr3_nt: TGTGCCAGCCCAGGGAAAGAGACCCAGTACTTC; cdr3_aa: CASPGKETQYF
v_call: TRBV7-9; j_call: TRBJ1-6; d_call: .; clone_size: .; cdr3_nt: TGTGCCAGCAGCCCGGACACCTCCTATAATTCACCCCTCCACTTT; cdr3_aa: CASSPDTSYNSPLHF
v_call: TRBV6-5; j_call: TRBJ1-1; d_call: TRBD1; clone_size: .; cdr3_nt: TGTGCCAGCAGCCTTACAGGGGGCACTGAAGCTTTCTTT; cdr3_aa: CASSLTGGTEAFF
v_call: TRBV24-1; j_call: TRBJ1-5; d_call: .; clone_size: many; cdr3_nt: TGTGCCACCAGTGCTAAAGGAGGGAATCAGCCCCAGCATTTT; cdr3_aa: CATSAKGGNQPQHF
v_call: TRBV6-5; j_call: TRBJ2-7; d_call: .; clone_size: .; cdr3_nt: TGTGCCAGCACCAGAGCGAGGAGCTCCTACGAGCAGTACTTC; cdr3_aa: CASTRARSSYEQYF
v_call: TRBV19; j_call: TRBJ2-4; d_call: .; clone_size: .; cdr3_nt: TGTGCCAGTATGCCGGGAACTGTTGGTGGGATAGCCAAAAACATTCAGTACTTC; cdr3_aa: CASMPGTVGGIAKNIQYF
v_call: TRBV12-3/TRBV12-4; j_call: TRBJ1-6; d_call: .; clone_size: .; cdr3_nt: TGTGCCAGCAGTTTACTCCCGAATTCACCCCTCCACTTT; cdr3_aa: CASSLLPNSPLHF
v_call: TRBV10-3; j_call: TRBJ2-1; d_call: .; clone_size: .; cdr3_nt: TGTGCCATCAGTGGTTCCAACAATGAGCAGTTCTTC; cdr3_aa: CAISGSNNEQFF
v_call: TRBV27; j_call: TRBJ1-5; d_call: TRBD1; clone_size: .; cdr3_nt: TGTGCCAGCAGTTTTGGGACAGGGAATCAGCCCCAGCATTTT; cdr3_aa: CASSFGTGNQPQHF
v_call: TRBV10-1; j_call: TRBJ2-3; d_call: TRBD1; clone_size: once; cdr3_nt: TGCGCCAGCTCCCCCGGGACAGGGGCATCAGATACGCAGTATTTT; cdr3_aa: CASSPGTGASDTQYF
v_call: TRBV29-1; j_call: TRBJ1-2; d_call: TRBD1; clone_size: once; cdr3_nt: TGCAGCGTTGTTGGGCGACAGGGGAGGAAGACCTTC; cdr3_aa: CSVVGRQGRKTF
v_call: TRBV5-4; j_call: TRBJ2-2; d_call: .; clone_size: .; cdr3_nt: TGTGCCAGCAGCTTAGGGGGTGCGAACACCGGGGAGCTGTTTTTT; cdr3_aa: CASSLGGANTGELFF
v_call: TRBV7-3; j_call: TRBJ1-3; d_call: .; clone_size: .; cdr3_nt: TGTGCCAGCAGCTTACAGGGGCTGAGCTCTGGAAACACCATATATTTT; cdr3_aa: CASSLQGLSSGNTIYF
v_call: TRBV6-1; j_call: TRBJ1-1; d_call: .; clone_size: .; cdr3_nt: TGTGCCAGCAGTGACCTAGGGGCTGCGAACACTGAAGCTTTCTTT; cdr3_aa: CASSDLGAANTEAFF
v_call: TRBV6-5; j_call: TRBJ1-3; d_call: .; clone_size: .; cdr3_nt: TGTGCCAGCAGTTGGGGGAGGGTTCCGGGAAACACCATATATTTT; cdr3_aa: CASSWGRVPGNTIYF
v_call: TRBV24-1; j_call: TRBJ2-3; d_call: .; clone_size: .; cdr3_nt: TGTGCCACCAGTGACTTCGGACAGCTCACAGATACGCAGTATTTT; cdr3_aa: CATSDFGQLTDTQYF
v_call: TRBV14; j_call: TRBJ1-4; d_call: .; clone_size: .; cdr3_nt: TGTGCCAGCAGCCGGTCCTACTCAGCGGGTAATGAAAAACTGTTTTTT; cdr3_aa: CASSRSYSAGNEKLFF
v_call: TRBV19; j_call: TRBJ2-3; d_call: TRBD1; clone_size: .; cdr3_nt: TGTGCCAGTAGTATCCGGACAGGGATCACAGATACGCAGTATTTT; cdr3_aa: CASSIRTGITDTQYF
v_call: TRBV29-1; j_call: TRBJ2-1; d_call: TRBD2; clone_size: .; cdr3_nt: TGCAGCGTTAAAAGCGGGAGGGGGAGTTACAATGAGCAGTTCTTC; cdr3_aa: CSVKSGRGSYNEQFF
v_call: TRBV28; j_call: TRBJ2-2; d_call: TRBD2; clone_size: .; cdr3_nt: TGTGCCAGCAGTTTATCGGGGTCGGGGGGAAGGGAGCTGTTTTTT; cdr3_aa: CASSLSGSGGRELFF
v_call: TRBV12-3/TRBV12-4; j_call: TRBJ2-1; d_call: .; clone_size: .; cdr3_nt: TGTGCCAGCAGTCCCGGCAATGAGCAGTTCTTC; cdr3_aa: CASSPGNEQFF
v_call: TRBV5-1; j_call: TRBJ2-7; d_call: .; clone_size: .; cdr3_nt: TGCGCCAGCAGCTGGGACTTCTACGAGCAGTACTTC; cdr3_aa: CASSWDFYEQYF
v_call: TRBV7-3; j_call: TRBJ1-1; d_call: .; clone_size: .; cdr3_nt: TGTGCCAGCAGCTTAAGCGGGAACACTGAAGCTTTCTTT; cdr3_aa: CASSLSGNTEAFF
v_call: TRBV5-8; j_call: TRBJ1-5; d_call: .; clone_size: .; cdr3_nt: TGTGCCAGCAGCTTTACAGGGAATCAGCCCCAGCATTTT; cdr3_aa: CASSFTGNQPQHF